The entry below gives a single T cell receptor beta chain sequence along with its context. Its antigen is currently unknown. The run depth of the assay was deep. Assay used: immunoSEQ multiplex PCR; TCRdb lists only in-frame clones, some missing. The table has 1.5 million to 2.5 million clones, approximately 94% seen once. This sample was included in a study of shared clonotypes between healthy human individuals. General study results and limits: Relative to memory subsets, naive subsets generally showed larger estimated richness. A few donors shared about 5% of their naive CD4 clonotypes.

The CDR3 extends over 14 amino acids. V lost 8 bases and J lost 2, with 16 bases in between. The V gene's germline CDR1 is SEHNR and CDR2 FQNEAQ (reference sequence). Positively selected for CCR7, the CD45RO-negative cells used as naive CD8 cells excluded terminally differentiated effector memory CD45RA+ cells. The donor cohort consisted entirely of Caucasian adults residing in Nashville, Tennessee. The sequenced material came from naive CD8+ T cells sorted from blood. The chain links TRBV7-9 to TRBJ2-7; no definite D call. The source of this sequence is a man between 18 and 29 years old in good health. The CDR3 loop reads CASHPPKAPYEQYF. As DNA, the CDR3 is TGTGCCAGCCACCCGCCAAAAGCCCCCTACGAGCAGTACTTC.